This T cell receptor (beta chain) was identified during a study of blood T cell repertoires in COVID-19. About the study: Collection of acute and convalescent COVID-19 samples took place in the United States, Italy and Spain.

V lost 5 bases and J lost 9, with 14 bases in between. The CDR3 covers 13 residues. The germline V gene has CDR1 SGHNT and CDR2 YENEEA. In the source study's methods: For nucleated cells, counts were estimated from reference gene primer amplification. Profiled with immunoSEQ multiplex PCR; TCRdb holds only in-frame clones, not every one. Clone size and the V and J calls come from that table; the DNA yielded D and trimming. This repertoire shows about 170,000 clones, 65% to 85% found once; its top ten account for under 3%. This clone showed up just once. Sequenced material: peripheral blood. This sequence joins TRBV11-3 and TRBJ2-1; D is unclear. This receptor was taken from a human donor with acute or convalescent COVID-19. The donor label of this sample is uncertain. CDR3 sequence reads: CASSPLALGEQFF. The CDR3 DNA reads as TGTGCCAGCAGCCCCTTGGCTCTAGGTGAGCAGTTCTTC.